This T cell receptor beta chain was found in a study of CD8 T cells in Susac syndrome. Matched for age and sex, the controls were healthy donors. The CDR3 loop spans 14 amino acids. CDR1 and CDR2 from the germline V gene are SGHVS and FQNEAQ. V lost 8 bases, J lost 5 bases, and 16 bases lay in between. Reverse transcription used roughly 0.5 to 1 ug RNA and random hexamers. TCRdb itself ran the immunoSEQ multiplex PCR reads through MiXCR, one entry per CDR3 protein. The sample consists of about 210,000 distinct CDR3 sequences, roughly 95% of them appearing once. This rearrangement joins TRBV7-8 to TRBJ2-1; unclear D gene. Material: CD4+ T cells from PBMCs. The receptor's source is a human donor in good health. The CDR3 loop is CASLYVGRHNEQFF. As DNA, the CDR3 is TGTGCCAGCCTGTACGTAGGACGGCACAATGAGCAGTTCTTC. The variable domain in full, completed from reference TRBV7-8 and TRBJ2-1, reads GAGVSQSPRYKVAKRGQDVALRCDPISGHVSLFWYQQALGQGPEFLTYFQNEAQLDKSGLPSDRFFAERPEGSVSTLKIQRTQQEDSAVYLCASLYVGRHNEQFFGPGTRLTVL.